The next 17 T cell receptor beta chains were all read from a single sample in a study of cytomegalovirus exposure and HLA in healthy donors. It was with 60 Vbeta and 13 Jbeta primers that the PCR ran. Libraries were prepared by immunoSEQ multiplex PCR; TCRdb keeps only in-frame clonotypes and omits some of them. The repertoire includes 150,000 to 200,000 clones, around 68% of them detected once, and about 10% sits in the top ten. Material for sequencing was PBMCs. Every receptor here comes from a man aged 30 to 45 in good health and CMV-seropositive.

This CDR3 is CASSQASQSGTQYF. The CDR3 DNA sequence: TGTGCCAGCAGCCAAGCCAGTCAGTCGGGGACCCAGTACTTC. The J gene is TRBJ2-5, the V gene TRBV4-2; no clear D. The V end was cut by 1 base, the J end by 7 bases, with 13 bases between. The CDR3 has 14 residues. Germline values: CDR1 LGHNA, CDR2 YNFKEQ.

V and J are TRBV7-9 and TRBJ1-5; perhaps TRBD1 as D (6 bases). CDR1 is SEHNR and CDR2 is FQNEAQ in the germline V gene (reference sequence). This CDR3 comprises 14 residues. Deletions cut 9 bases from V and 5 bases from J, with 17 bases between. This CDR3 reads CASARGGKDQPQHF. Written as DNA, the CDR3 is TGTGCCAGTGCGAGGGGGGGCAAGGATCAGCCCCAGCATTTT. Based on the CDR3 plus reference TRBV7-9 and TRBJ1-5, the full variable domain is DTGVSQNPRHKITKRGQNVTFRCDPISEHNRLYWYRQTLGQGPEFLTYFQNEAQLEKSRLLSDRFSAERPKGSFSTLEIQRTEQGDSAMYLCASARGGKDQPQHFGDGTRLSIL.

The chain has TRBV5-1 and TRBJ1-4; D gene unclear. The germline V and J ends were trimmed by 4 bases and 8 bases, with 21 bases remaining between them. The CDR3 is 16 residues long. Germline V gives CDR1 SGHRS, CDR2 YFSETQ. The CDR3 here is CASSLQLPGVSEKLFF. CDR3 coding DNA: TGCGCCAGCAGCCTCCAGCTGCCCGGAGTTAGCGAAAAACTGTTTTTT.

This clone was observed a few times. V and J are TRBV19 and TRBJ2-5; 10 nucleotides agree with TRBD2. The CDR3 loop spans 13 amino acids. From germline, CDR1 is LNHDA and CDR2 SQIVND (reference sequence). V lost 7 bases and J lost 6; bases outside the gene matches: 5. Here the CDR3 DNA reads TGTGCCAGTAACCTAGCGGGAGTTAAGACCCAGTACTTC. Residues: CASNLAGVKTQYF.

The genes are TRBV29-1 and TRBJ2-3, with a tentative D call TRBD2 (6 bases). Germline CDR1 is SQVTM and CDR2 is ANQGSEA. The CDR3 consists of 12 residues. Trimming took 6 bases from V and 5 from J, leaving 12 bases between them. CDR3 in amino acids: CSVGGPGDTQYF. The CDR3 region has the DNA TGCAGCGTCGGAGGGCCCGGAGATACGCAGTATTTT.

The gene calls are TRBV25-1 and TRBJ2-7; 11 positions match TRBD1. In germline, CDR1 is MGHDK, CDR2 SYGVNS. The V gene end was trimmed by 4 bases and the J gene end by 2 bases; junction bases not matched to a gene: 4. The length of the CDR3 is 15 residues. The DNA for the CDR3 is TGTGCCAGCAGTGCACCGGGACAGGGGGCCTACGAGCAGTACTTC. It is translated as CASSAPGQGAYEQYF.

This chain links TRBV10-3 with TRBJ2-3; 7 bases are a match to TRBD1. Germline V gives CDR1 ENHRY, CDR2 SYGVKD. The CDR3 length is 14 residues. The V and J ends lost 6 bases and 2 bases, in that order; junction bases with no gene match: 5. The CDR3 DNA sequence: TGTGCCATCAGCCGGGACAGATACACAGATACGCAGTATTTT. As protein: CAISRDRYTDTQYF.

This clone appeared a few times. The genes are TRBV6-6 and TRBJ2-3, with TRBD2 as a possible D gene (7 bases). The V gene lost 6 bases and the J gene lost 5 bases, with 15 bases spanning the gap. Germline loops: CDR1 MNHNY, CDR2 SVGAGI (reference sequence). This CDR3 comprises 14 residues. CDR3 in amino acids: CASRRGGAVDTQYF. The CDR3 coding sequence is TGTGCCAGCAGGAGGGGGGGAGCGGTAGATACGCAGTATTTT.

This clone was observed a handful of times. CDR3 sequence reads: CARTASIANTGELFF. The CDR3 nucleotides read TGTGCCAGAACTGCTAGCATCGCGAACACCGGGGAGCTGTTTTTT. The chain is built from TRBV7-9 and TRBJ2-2, with a possible D match to TRBD2 (5 bases). CDR1 SEHNR and CDR2 FQNEAQ come from the germline V gene (reference sequence). The CDR3 spans 15 residues. V was pared by 9 bases and J by 0 bases, with 14 bases between.

The chain is built from TRBV4-1 and TRBJ1-4, with TRBD1 matching 9 bases. Germline V gives CDR1 MGHRA, CDR2 YSYEKL. V trimming: 0 bases; J trimming: 8 bases; junction bases outside the gene matches: 4. The CDR3 loop spans 15 amino acids. The CDR3 nucleotides are TGCGCCAGCAGCCAAGAGGGACAGGGATGGGAAAAACTGTTTTTT. It specifies CASSQEGQGWEKLFF.

V gene TRBV10-3 combines with J gene TRBJ1-1; unclear D gene. V was clipped by 6 bases and J by 3 bases, with 14 bases between them. The CDR3 is made up of 14 amino acids. Germline V gene lookup returns CDR1 ENHRY and CDR2 SYGVKD. The CDR3 spells CAIRPAGRDTEAFF. CDR3 coding DNA: TGTGCCATCAGGCCAGCGGGGAGGGACACTGAAGCTTTCTTT.

The chain has TRBV27 and TRBJ2-7, with 7 bases matching TRBD2. J was trimmed by 3 bases and V by 5 bases; bases with no gene match: 7. The CDR3 has 14 amino acids. Germline CDR1 reads MNHEY; CDR2 reads SMNVEV (reference sequence). The CDR3 loop reads CASSEASGFYEQYF. The CDR3 DNA reads TGTGCCAGCAGTGAAGCTAGCGGTTTCTACGAGCAGTACTTC.

The CDR3 DNA is TGTGCCAGCAGCTTAGGGACTAGCGGGATCAATGAGCAGTTCTTC. Translating gives CASSLGTSGINEQFF. The chain employs TRBV11-2 and TRBJ2-1; 12 bases are a match to TRBD2. With 1 base clipped from V and 6 bases from J, the junction kept 1 base outside the gene matches. The CDR3 is 15 residues long. CDR1 is SGHAT, CDR2 FQNNGV, per germline.

This clone was observed a few times. In nucleotides, the CDR3 is TGTGCCAGCAGCTTATCTTGGGGAGAGGTAGATACGCAGTATTTT. It encodes CASSLSWGEVDTQYF. J is TRBJ2-3 and V is TRBV11-2; TRBD2 might be the D (5 bases). Germline CDR1 is SGHAT and CDR2 is FQNNGV. Trimming took 2 bases from V and 5 from J, leaving 14 bases between them. The CDR3 has 15 amino acids.

The chain combines TRBV6-5 with TRBJ2-2; 10 bases are a match to TRBD2. The CDR3 covers 16 residues. V gave up 1 base and J gave up 8 bases; unmatched junction bases: 7. Germline V gene data show CDR1 as MNHEY and CDR2 as SVGAGI. This CDR3 is CASSYLELAGLGELFF. In nucleotides, the CDR3 is TGTGCCAGCAGTTACTTGGAACTAGCGGGACTGGGGGAGCTGTTTTTT.

V usage is TRBV5-4 and J usage is TRBJ1-4; the match to TRBD1 covers 9 bases. Looked up from germline, CDR1 is SGHNT and CDR2 is YYREEE (reference sequence). This CDR3 has 14 amino acids. V was clipped by 3 bases and J by 7 bases; unmatched bases: 4. As DNA, the CDR3 is TGTGCCAGCAGCTCACAGGGGGCTAGTGAAAAACTGTTTTTT. Translating gives CASSSQGASEKLFF.

This rearrangement joins TRBV28 to TRBJ1-3; no clear D. V was pared by 1 base and J by 0 bases, with 16 bases between. Germline lookup yields CDR1 MDHEN and CDR2 SYDVKM. The CDR3 has 18 amino acids. This CDR3 reads CASSLFATGSYSGNTIYF. CDR3 DNA sequence: TGTGCCAGCAGTTTATTTGCTACGGGGTCCTACTCTGGAAACACCATATATTTT.